Sequencing of this T cell receptor beta chain was carried out in a study of T cell responses to AZD1222 COVID-19 vaccine. Overall study findings and caveats: Just 6 or 7 people given AZD1222 tested seropositive at baseline. Spike was spanned by vaccine-associated CD4 TCRs, with dominance at 160-218 and 743-854. Donors were largely white British and mainly female; clonal diversity was possibly underestimated. Vaccination with two AZD1222 doses was followed by a rise in Spike-specific TCR breadth and depth.

Unmatched junction bases numbered 18, after V lost 7 bases and J lost 7 bases. The CDR3 length is 17 residues. The germline V gene encodes CDR1 SNHLY and CDR2 FYNNEI. This clone showed up just once. Its antigen is not identified. The data were produced by immunoSEQ multiplex PCR, yet TCRdb's version contains in-frame clones alone and is incomplete. The top ten clones hold 4.5% to 6% of a sample with roughly 110,000 clones, 87% of them seen once. The sample was peripheral blood, taken 28 days after the second AZD1222 dose. The TCR originated in an adult who received the AZD1222 COVID-19 vaccine. V is TRBV2 and J is TRBJ1-2; 10 bases map to TRBD1. CDR3: CASTQDRGATAGSGYTF. The CDR3, as DNA: TGTGCCAGCACCCAGGACAGGGGGGCCACCGCGGGGAGTGGCTACACCTTC.